Presented here are 8 T cell receptor beta chains from one specimen sequenced in a study of cytomegalovirus exposure and HLA in healthy donors. With 60 Vbeta and 13 Jbeta primers, the PCR was carried out. TCRdb's copy holds only in-frame clones and misses some; the assay was immunoSEQ multiplex PCR. The sample includes about 100,000 clones, approximately 73% seen only once; the top ten take 7.8%. The specimen sequenced was PBMCs. These receptors were obtained from a man aged 30 to 39 in good health and CMV-seronegative.

This clone showed up just a few times. The rearrangement links TRBV4-2 to TRBJ2-5, with TRBD1 matching 12 bases. This CDR3 is 15 amino acids long. Trimming took 6 bases from V and 5 from J; bases not matched to a gene: 7. Looked up from germline, CDR1 is LGHNA and CDR2 is YNFKEQ. The CDR3 protein is CASSRDRGLVETQYF. The DNA for the CDR3 is TGTGCCAGCAGTCGGGACAGGGGGCTTGTGGAGACCCAGTACTTC.

As regards this clone: At one end the junction does not follow the germline gene, possibly because of a read error. This chain uses TRBV7-9 with TRBJ1-2; D is perhaps TRBD1 (6 bases). CDR3 length: 12 amino acids. Germline V lookup: CDR1 SEHNR, CDR2 FQNEAQ (reference sequence). In DNA, the CDR3 is TGTTCCAGCAGCTCGTCAGGGGAGGGCTACACCTTC. It codes for CSSSSSGEGYTF.

A single count supports this clone. The chain couples TRBV5-4 to TRBJ1-1; 8 nucleotides match TRBD1. CDR3 size: 16 residues. Germline CDR1 reads SGHNT; CDR2 reads YYREEE (reference sequence). The J segment lost 0 bases and the V segment lost 6 bases, leaving 10 bases of the junction unmatched. The CDR3, as DNA: TGTGCCAGCACCGAAGACAGGGGCTACATGAACACTGAAGCTTTCTTT. Translating it yields CASTEDRGYMNTEAFF. The whole variable domain, filled in from reference TRBV5-4 and TRBJ1-1, reads ETGVTQSPTHLIKTRGQQVTLRCSSQSGHNTVSWYQQALGQGPQFIFQYYREEENGRGNFPPRFSGLQFPNYSSELNVNALELDDSALYLCASTEDRGYMNTEAFFGQGTRLTVV.

This rearrangement joins TRBV14 to TRBJ2-7; TRBD2 is a possible D gene (6 bases). Trimming cost V 1 base and J 7 bases, with 17 bases left between them. This CDR3 is 15 amino acids long. Germline CDR1 reads SGHDN; CDR2 reads FVKESK. Here the CDR3 reads CASSQAWSLGGEQYF. CDR3 DNA sequence: TGTGCCAGCAGCCAAGCCTGGTCTCTTGGGGGGGAGCAGTACTTC.

The chain combines TRBV6-6 with TRBJ2-3; D uncertain. Trimming left V 5 bases short and J 3 bases short, with 6 bases between. Looked up from germline, CDR1 is MNHNY and CDR2 is SVGAGI (reference sequence). This CDR3 contains 12 residues. The CDR3 region has the DNA TGTGCCAGCAGTAGCCAAACAGATACGCAGTATTTT. Translated: CASSSQTDTQYF.

The V gene is TRBV4-1, the J gene TRBJ2-2, with 9 bases lining up with TRBD1. The CDR3 sequence is 14 residues long. Germline V gene data show CDR1 as MGHRA and CDR2 as YSYEKL. Germline trimming cut 6 bases from V and 8 bases from J; bases unmatched to any gene: 7. DNA for the CDR3: TGCGCCAGCAGGTCGGACAGGGGATGGGGGGAGCTGTTTTTT. It specifies CASRSDRGWGELFF.

The chain combines TRBV7-2 with TRBJ2-5; tentatively, D is TRBD1 (5 bases). The ends were cut back, 1 base at V and 4 bases at J, with 16 bases in the middle. Germline CDR1 and CDR2: SGHTA and FQGNSA. The CDR3 sequence is 16 residues long. CDR3: CASSLGSSRVGETQYF. CDR3 coding DNA: TGTGCCAGCAGCTTAGGGTCCTCCAGGGTAGGAGAGACCCAGTACTTC.

The rearrangement links TRBV28 to TRBJ2-7; D not resolved. CDR3 size: 15 residues. Trimming took 5 bases from V and 0 from J, leaving 14 bases between them. Looked up from germline, CDR1 is MDHEN and CDR2 is SYDVKM. Here the CDR3 reads CASSPDRLGSYEQYF. CDR3 nucleotides: TGTGCCAGCAGTCCCGACCGCCTAGGCTCCTACGAGCAGTACTTC. Full variable domain (missing parts from reference TRBV28 and TRBJ2-7): DVKVTQSSRYLVKRTGEKVFLECVQDMDHENMFWYRQDPGLGLRLIYFSYDVKMKEKGDIPEGYSVSREKKERFSLILESASTNQTSMYLCASSPDRLGSYEQYFGPGTRLTVT.